The source of this T cell receptor (beta chain) is a study of blood T cell repertoires in COVID-19. The protocol was immunoSEQ multiplex PCR, while the TCRdb copy is restricted to in-frame clones and leaves out a portion. Found here are around 370,000 clones, more than 70% of them singletons; the top ten hold about 6.7%. Of note for this clone: Other DNA sequences in this specimen translate into the identical CDR3.

Sequencing was done on a sample of peripheral blood. The sequence was collected from an older woman with COVID-19, enrolled during active disease.

The CDR3 nucleotides read TGTGCCAGCAGGGACAGGGCCTACGAGCAGTACTTC. Translating gives CASRDRAYEQYF. The V and J genes are TRBV2 and TRBJ2-7, with 8 bases aligning to TRBD1. V gave up 6 bases and J gave up 2 bases; unmatched junction bases: 0. The CDR3 totals 12 residues. Per the germline V gene, CDR1 is SNHLY and CDR2 is FYNNEI.